This T cell receptor beta chain was identified during a study of T cell changes during pregnancy in multiple sclerosis. Repertoires were generated with immunoSEQ multiplex PCR, while TCRdb's copy carries only in-frame clones and drops some. The sample yields about 39,000 clones, about nine tenths seen once. The CDR3 is 12 residues long. Trimming removed 6 bases at V and 13 bases at J, with 15 bases between. The rearrangement links TRBV23-1 to TRBJ1-4; weak D call: TRBD1 (6 bases). TRBV23-1 is an open reading frame, and its role is uncertain. The source was CD4+ T cells from peripheral blood mononuclear cells, collected after pregnancy. The TCR comes from a female donor in good health, enrolled as a control in a pregnancy study. The CDR3: CASRKKRDTLFF. The DNA for the CDR3 is TGCGCCAGCAGGAAGAAGAGGGACACACTGTTTTTT.